Detailed here is one TCR beta chain. Its target antigen remains unknown. No qualities accompany the bases; no much larger clone lies one base away. The data are from a study of PD-1 blockade in classical Hodgkin lymphoma (dated by TCRdb to 2020 to 2021). General notes on the study: The study used CyTOF and TCR beta sequencing to define a peripheral blood immune signature of response to PD-1 blockade in classical Hodgkin lymphoma. Here is what the overall study found, with its caveats: Baseline TCR diversity was reported to be lower in newly diagnosed patients than in healthy donors, and even lower in relapsed/refractory patients. Only a single clinical trial cohort was studied, and what caused the repertoire differences, possibly disease activity or prior therapy, remained undefined.

Genomic DNA was extracted with the Qiagen DNeasy kit from unsorted PBMCs and from negatively selected CD4+ and CD8+ fractions. TCR beta CDR3 regions were amplified by immunoSEQ multiplex PCR using primers annealing to V and J segments. A synthetic immune receptor repertoire was used to minimize amplification bias, and any remaining bias was removed computationally after sequencing. As for the authors' bioinformatics: Repertoire diversity was quantified as the Shannon entropy index using custom Python scripts. The unsorted, CD4+ and CD8+ repertoires were each analyzed separately, with the exception of combined analyses, where CD4+ and CD8+ sequences were merged in silico. Not all clones reach the TCRdb copy of this immuneACCESS table, which keeps in-frame sequences only. Checked studies attribute under half of the gap to unresolved V genes and leave the rest unexplained. V and J calls plus clone size are reproduced from that table; the DNA served to infer D and trimming. This sample holds over 2,500 clones; 80% were observed only once. About 17% of the sample lies in the top ten.

Reading the germline V gene gives CDR1 MRHNA and CDR2 SNTAGT. Inclusive of the bounding cysteine and phenylalanine, the CDR3 is 14 residues long. The sequence is cut down to CDR3 DNA, 42 bases in frame from base 1. At the junction V is shortened by 4 bases and J by 4 bases; bases outside the gene matches: 2. Read against the paper, the sample's time point label means: newly diagnosed, previously untreated cHL patient sample. Magnetic negative selection with a Miltenyi CD8+ T cell isolation kit was used to purify CD8+ T cells from thawed PBMCs. PBMCs from patients with newly diagnosed, previously untreated classical Hodgkin lymphoma were sequenced as a comparison group for the relapsed/refractory trial patients. After peripheral blood was drawn into 8 mL Vacutainer Cell Preparation Tubes, PBMCs were isolated by centrifugation and then cryopreserved. Purified CD4+ and CD8+ fractions were prepared only for cases where an additional PBMC sample was available. Magnetically labelled cells were depleted on LS columns in a quadroMACS separator, and the flow-through was collected as the purified fraction.

Here the chain combines TRBV6-4 and TRBJ2-3; 10 bases in between match TRBD2. Sample: CD8+ T cells from blood. The receptor was derived from a human donor with classical Hodgkin lymphoma. The sequence in DNA is TGTGCCAGCAGTGCAGGGACTAGCGCAGATACGCAGTATTTT. This encodes CASSAGTSADTQYF.